The 9 T cell receptor beta chains below come from one sample, sequenced in a study of blood T cells in healthy people across ages. Next came a second PCR, run for roughly 7 to 12 cycles, which used a sample-barcoded 5' primer along with a J-beta primer mix. One entry per CDR3 protein results from TCRdb running MiXCR on the 5' RACE reads. The sample yields around 800,000 distinct CDR3 sequences, around two thirds seen once. The sample was blood. The receptors stem from a man aged 25 to 45 in good health.

This clonotype was observed once. The J gene is TRBJ1-2, the V gene TRBV3-1; no reliable D call. V lost 0 bases, J lost 8 bases, and 13 bases lay in between. Germline CDR1 is LGHDT and CDR2 is YNNKEL (reference sequence). The CDR3 length is 14 residues. The chain's CDR3 is CASSQDPRRVGYTF. The DNA of the CDR3 is TGTGCCAGCAGCCAAGACCCTCGTCGGGTCGGCTACACCTTC.

The CDR3 DNA reads TGTGCCAGCAGCCGCTCCAGACTAGCGGAAACCTACAATGAGCAGTTCTTC. It translates to CASSRSRLAETYNEQFF. This chain uses TRBV6-2 or TRBV6-3 with TRBJ2-1, with 9 bases identical to TRBD2. The germline V gene has CDR1 MNHEY and CDR2 SVGEGT. This CDR3 region has 17 residues. The J segment lost 2 bases and the V segment lost 6 bases, leaving 11 bases of the junction unmatched.

This clonotype was observed a handful of times. A junction boundary mismatches the germline segment, possibly from a read error. This chain connects TRBV29-1 to TRBJ2-1; no definite D call. This CDR3 spans 13 amino acids. Germline V lookup: CDR1 SQVTM, CDR2 ANQGSEA. In DNA, the CDR3 is TGCAGCGTTGTCTCTTTCTCCGACAATGAGCAGTTCTTC. This encodes CSVVSFSDNEQFF.

As concerns this clonotype: This may be a read error: a much more frequent sequence differs by one nucleotide. This rearrangement joins TRBV11-2 to TRBJ2-1; TRBD2 agrees at 12 bases. Germline V CDR1 and CDR2: SGHAT, FQNNGV. CDR3 length: 16 amino acids. CDR3 DNA: TGTGCCAGCGGCTTAGTAGGGACTAGCGGGTTGAATGAGCAGTTCTTC. Protein: CASGLVGTSGLNEQFF.

This clonotype came up once. The chain employs TRBV6-6 and TRBJ2-5; 8 bases align to TRBD2. Gene TRBJ2-7 matches the end of the DNA better, so the J call may be wrong. Germline values: CDR1 MNHNY, CDR2 SVGAGI (reference sequence). CDR3 length: 14 residues. CDR3 loop: CASTHGGALGEQYF. In DNA, the CDR3 is TGTGCCAGCACCCACGGGGGGGCCCTCGGCGAGCAGTACTTC.

The chain has TRBV3-1 and TRBJ1-1, with D unclear. CDR3 length: 13 residues. Trimming shortened V by 4 bases and J by 8 bases, and 14 bases separated the two germline ends. Germline values: CDR1 LGHDT, CDR2 YNNKEL (reference sequence). The CDR3 DNA is TGTGCCAGCAGCCCAAGTCTTCGGGTCGAAGCTTTCTTT. This codes for CASSPSLRVEAFF.

This clonotype was seen just once. The genes are TRBV2 and TRBJ2-1, with D maybe TRBD2 (7 bases). Germline lookup yields CDR1 SNHLY and CDR2 FYNNEI. The CDR3 loop spans 16 amino acids. The V and J ends lost 4 bases and 8 bases respectively, with 21 bases between them. For the CDR3, the DNA is TGTGCCAGCAGTGCGTTTGGGCGGGGGCGATCCGATGAGCAGTTCTTC. As protein: CASSAFGRGRSDEQFF.

Details on this clonotype: The junction and the germline gene differ at one end; a read error may be behind it. The chain couples TRBV12-3 or TRBV12-4 to TRBJ2-7, with 7 bases fitting TRBD1. There are 16 residues in the CDR3. The CDR3 is CASSPHNRGSSYGQYF. The CDR3 DNA reads TGTGCCAGCAGTCCGCACAACAGGGGAAGCTCCTACGGGCAGTACTTC.

This sequence joins TRBV20-1 and TRBJ2-5; TRBD2 agrees at 10 bases. The J call may be incorrect, as the DNA end agrees better with TRBJ2-1. CDR3 size: 15 residues. CDR1 is DFQATT, CDR2 SNEGSKA, per germline (reference sequence). The CDR3 bases are TGCAGTGCTAGCGTAGCGGGGGGTGTACAAGAGACCCAGTTCTTC. It encodes CSASVAGGVQETQFF.